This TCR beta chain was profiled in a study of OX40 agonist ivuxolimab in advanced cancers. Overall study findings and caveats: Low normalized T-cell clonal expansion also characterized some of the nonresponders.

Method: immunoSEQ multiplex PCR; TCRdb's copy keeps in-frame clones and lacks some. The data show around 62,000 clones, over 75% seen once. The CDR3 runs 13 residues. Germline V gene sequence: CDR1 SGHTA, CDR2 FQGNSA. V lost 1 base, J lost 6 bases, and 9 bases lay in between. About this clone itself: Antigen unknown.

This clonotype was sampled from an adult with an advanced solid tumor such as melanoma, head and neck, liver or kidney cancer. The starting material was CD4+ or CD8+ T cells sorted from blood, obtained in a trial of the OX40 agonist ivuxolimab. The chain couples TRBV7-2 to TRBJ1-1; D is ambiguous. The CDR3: CASSLVVAAEAFF. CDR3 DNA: TGTGCCAGCAGCTTAGTTGTCGCGGCTGAAGCTTTCTTT. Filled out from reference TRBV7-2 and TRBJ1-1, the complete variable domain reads GAGVSQSPSNKVTEKGKDVELRCDPISGHTALYWYRQSLGQGLEFLIYFQGNSAPDKSGLPSDRFSAERTGGSVSTLTIQRTQQEDSAVYLCASSLVVAAEAFFGQGTRLTVV.